The clone carrying this T cell receptor (beta chain) was seen more than once but under ten times. TCRdb's copy holds only in-frame clones and misses some; the assay was immunoSEQ multiplex PCR. The sample contains approximately 300,000 clones, approximately 86% of which appear only once. The CDR3 has 14 residues. The V end lost 7 bases, the J end lost 5 bases, and 17 bases lay between the germline ends. Germline V gives CDR1 SGHAT, CDR2 FQNNGV. This entry belongs to a study of Ad26.COV2.S vaccination and SARS-CoV-2 variants. Treatment denoted: roughly 19 received Ad26.COV2.S at low or high dose, single or two shots; roughly 5 received placebo; per-sample allocation not given. Day 63 after the first injection of vaccine or placebo was the sampling time.

The V gene is TRBV11-2, the J gene TRBJ1-2; D call uncertain. The receptor was derived from a person between 18 and 65 years old who received the Ad26.COV2.S COVID-19 vaccine or a placebo. This specimen was peripheral blood, taken in a trial of Ad26.COV2.S vaccine versus placebo. CDR3 in DNA: TGTGCCAGCACTGGAGGAATGATAGGATATGGCTACACCTTC. This encodes CASTGGMIGYGYTF.